The source of this T cell receptor beta chain is a study of shared clonotypes between healthy human individuals. The table came from immunoSEQ multiplex PCR; TCRdb's copy has only in-frame clones and leaves some out. Of some 2,000,000 clones detected, approximately 94% appear once; the ten largest clones hold 0.1% to 0.15%. The source material was naive CD4+ T cells sorted from blood. This sample's subset: CD45RA+ positively selected. This clonotype originated in a man aged 18-30 years in good health.

The CDR3 bases are TGTGCCAGCAGTGATAAGTTTGCTACAACTAATGAAAAACTGTTTTTT. Protein: CASSDKFATTNEKLFF. This sequence joins TRBV6-1 and TRBJ1-4; no clear D gene. The CDR3 totals 16 residues. Trimming shortened V by 3 bases and J by 0 bases, and 11 bases separated the two germline ends. Germline CDR1 MNHNS, CDR2 SASEGT.